The 30 T cell receptor beta chains listed next were all sequenced from one sample in a study of breast tumors, draining lymph nodes, adjacent tissues. Samples came from axillary lymph nodes draining the breast cancer. MiXCR, applied by TCRdb to the multiplex PCR reads, yields one record per CDR3 protein. The sample includes about 200,000 distinct CDR3 sequences, around 35% of them seen just once. The specimen sequenced was axillary lymph node tissue. Receptors originate from a female donor with breast cancer. Some clones in this sample may be carry-over from other donors' samples.

The table lists this clonotype with many counts. The rearrangement joins TRBV19 to TRBJ1-2; a possible D gene is TRBD1 (6 bases). Trimming took off 8 bases at V and 7 bases at J, with 20 bases between the two ends. Germline loops: CDR1 LNHDA, CDR2 SQIVND (reference sequence). There are 14 residues in the CDR3. In nucleotides, the CDR3 is TGTGCCAGTGGTACCGGGACAAACCTCGCTGGCTACACCTTC. Residues: CASGTGTNLAGYTF.

The CDR3 sequence is CASSYDRGDQYF. The CDR3 region has the DNA TGTGCCAGCAGTTACGACAGGGGAGATCAGTACTTC. J is TRBJ2-7 and V is TRBV6-5, with 8 bases that match TRBD1. CDR1 and CDR2 from the germline V gene are MNHEY and SVGAGI. Germline trimming cut 2 bases from V and 10 bases from J; bases unmatched to any gene: 4. The CDR3 is made up of 12 amino acids.

A note on this clonotype: A much bigger clone sits one base away, suggesting this may be a read error. The V gene is TRBV6-5, the J gene TRBJ1-2; 7 bases agree with TRBD1. This CDR3 region has 14 residues. Germline V gene sequence: CDR1 MNHEY, CDR2 SVGAGI. The CDR3 region is CASSYSGGGYDYTF. The CDR3 DNA follows: TGTGCCAGCAGTTACTCAGGGGGCGGATATGACTACACCTTC.

This chain links TRBV29-1 with TRBJ2-3; the D gene is possibly TRBD2 (6 bases). Germline V gene lookup returns CDR1 SQVTM and CDR2 ANQGSEA. The V and J ends lost 8 bases and 3 bases respectively, with 15 bases between them. This CDR3 has 13 residues. The CDR3 sequence: CSSYSRGTDTQYF. The CDR3 DNA reads as TGCAGCAGTTACTCTCGGGGGACAGATACGCAGTATTTT.

This clonotype was recorded at least ten times. V is TRBV12-3 or TRBV12-4 and J is TRBJ1-3; 9 bases map to TRBD1. The trim removed 4 bases at V and 6 bases at J, leaving 4 bases unmatched. The CDR3 contains 14 residues. The DNA for the CDR3 is TGTGCCAGCAGTTCCCGGACAGGGGTAAACACCATATATTTT. It codes for CASSSRTGVNTIYF.

This clonotype has a count of ten or more. The V and J genes are TRBV20-1 and TRBJ2-5; 10 bases map to TRBD2. Germline V gene data show CDR1 as DFQATT and CDR2 as SNEGSKA (reference sequence). There are 19 residues in the CDR3. J lost 2 bases, V lost 2 bases, and 17 bases had no gene match. DNA for the CDR3: TGCAGTGCTAGACCTCCTAGCGGGAGCTTGGGGGTGGGGCAAGAGACCCAGTACTTC. Translation gives CSARPPSGSLGVGQETQYF.

This clonotype was recorded many times. The CDR3 DNA is TGTGCCAGTAGTATAGGCCCGAACAGAAATCAGCCCCAGCATTTT. Translating gives CASSIGPNRNQPQHF. The chain joins TRBV19 to TRBJ1-5; D is unclear. Trimming stripped 1 base from V and 4 bases from J, with 11 bases between. Germline V gene data show CDR1 as LNHDA and CDR2 as SQIVND (reference sequence). The CDR3 length is 15 residues.

This clonotype showed up many times. The chain recombines TRBV10-2 with TRBJ2-7, with a weak D call TRBD1 (6 bases). This CDR3 has 14 residues. CDR1 is WSHSY, CDR2 SAAADI, per germline. The V end was cut by 8 bases, the J end by 5 bases, with 19 bases between. Written as DNA, the CDR3 is TGCGCCAGCGCCTATGTCGTGGGGGCCAACGAGCAGTACTTC. Its protein product is CASAYVVGANEQYF.

This clonotype was counted ten times or more. CDR3: CASNTGTSGTDTQYF. The CDR3, as DNA: TGTGCCAGCAACACCGGGACTAGCGGCACAGATACGCAGTATTTT. This sequence joins TRBV2 and TRBJ2-3; TRBD2 agrees at 10 bases. CDR3 length equals 15 residues. The trim removed 7 bases at V and 1 base at J, leaving 5 bases unmatched. CDR1 SNHLY and CDR2 FYNNEI come from the germline V gene.

This clonotype was recorded many times. The CDR3 spells CASSWSGSGTDTQYF. CDR3 DNA sequence: TGCGCCAGCAGCTGGAGCGGGAGCGGCACAGATACGCAGTATTTT. V usage is TRBV5-1 and J usage is TRBJ2-3; TRBD2 matches 8 bases. The CDR3 runs 15 residues. Germline V gives CDR1 SGHRS, CDR2 YFSETQ. V trimming: 3 bases; J trimming: 1 base; junction bases outside the gene matches: 4.

This clonotype was picked up one time. An end of the junction differs from the germline gene, which may be a read error. V usage is TRBV20-1 and J usage is TRBJ1-1; the match to TRBD1 covers 9 bases. The germline CDR1 and CDR2 sequences are DFQATT and SNEGSKA (reference sequence). The length of the CDR3 is 19 residues. CDR3 residues: CSASSIGQGTPSMNTEALF. CDR3 DNA sequence: TGCAGTGCCTCGAGCATTGGACAGGGGACACCCTCCATGAACACTGAAGCTCTCTTT.

This clonotype was recorded many times. CDR3 nucleotides: TGCGCCAGCAGCCTACAATGGAGGGGACTACAAGACAAAACAGATACGCAGTATTTT. Translating it yields CASSLQWRGLQDKTDTQYF. This sequence joins TRBV4-1 and TRBJ2-3, with 7 nucleotides matching TRBD2. CDR3 length: 19 residues. The germline gives CDR1 MGHRA, CDR2 YSYEKL. Unmatched junction bases numbered 19, after V lost 4 bases and J lost 3 bases.

The V and J genes are TRBV5-1 and TRBJ1-3, with a tentative D call TRBD1 (5 bases). The CDR3 is made up of 14 amino acids. Germline values: CDR1 SGHRS, CDR2 YFSETQ. Trimming cost V 4 bases and J 2 bases, with 10 bases left between them. The CDR3 coding sequence is TGCGCCAGCAGCCAATTAGGGGCTGGAAACACCATATATTTT. It translates to CASSQLGAGNTIYF.

This clonotype was seen at least ten times. As DNA, the CDR3 is TGCGCCAGCAGCTCCTCTAGCGGGGGTAACGAGCAGTACTTC. Its protein product is CASSSSSGGNEQYF. V gene TRBV5-1 combines with J gene TRBJ2-7, with 10 positions matching TRBD2. The ends lost 3 bases at V and 5 bases at J; junction bases unmatched: 5. Germline CDR1 SGHRS, CDR2 YFSETQ. The CDR3 has 14 residues.

The chain links TRBV2 to TRBJ1-6; D remains unclear. The CDR3 length is 12 residues. Per the germline V gene, CDR1 is SNHLY and CDR2 is FYNNEI. Trimming cost V 6 bases and J 9 bases, with 9 bases left between them. CDR3 in DNA: TGTGCCAGCAGAGATCTGCCTTCACCCCTCCACTTT. Translated: CASRDLPSPLHF.

This clonotype was counted ten times or more. The V gene is TRBV28, the J gene TRBJ1-2, with TRBD1 matching over 7 bases. V shed 6 bases and J 8 bases; nucleotides not matched to a gene: 9. The CDR3 has 13 residues. CDR1 is MDHEN, CDR2 SYDVKM, per germline. The CDR3 DNA reads TGTGCCAGCAGCTTGAGACAGGGTAGAGGCTACACCTTC. This translates into CASSLRQGRGYTF.

This clonotype was found many times. The junction departs from germline at one end; a sequencing error may be responsible. The chain combines TRBV20-1 with TRBJ1-4, with a possible D match to TRBD1 (6 bases). CDR1 and CDR2 (germline): DFQATT, SNEGSKA (reference sequence). CDR3 length: 12 amino acids. The CDR3 is CSAKGIADRTAF. The DNA of the CDR3 is TGCAGTGCTAAGGGAATCGCCGACAGGACCGCTTTT.

Here the CDR3 DNA reads TGTGCCAGCAGTCCACGGACAGGGGGCTACTCTGGAAACACCATATATTTT. Translating gives CASSPRTGGYSGNTIYF. V is TRBV6-1 and J is TRBJ1-3; 11 bases agree with TRBD1. Germline values: CDR1 MNHNS, CDR2 SASEGT. The CDR3 covers 17 residues. The ends lost 5 bases at V and 0 bases at J; junction bases unmatched: 6.

The table lists this clonotype with a count of one. V gene TRBV7-9 combines with J gene TRBJ2-3; TRBD1 matches 8 bases. The last part of the DNA fits TRBJ1-5 better; the J call may be wrong. Per the germline V gene, CDR1 is SEHNR and CDR2 is FQNEAQ (reference sequence). The CDR3 contains 15 residues. The CDR3 DNA is TGTGCCAGCAGCTTGAGGACAGGGTTCTCAGATACGCAGCATTTT. Protein product: CASSLRTGFSDTQHF.

The chain has TRBV4-1 and TRBJ2-3; TRBD1 matches at 9 bases. The CDR3 length is 14 residues. Germline lookup yields CDR1 MGHRA and CDR2 YSYEKL. The ends lost 2 bases at V and 10 bases at J; junction bases unmatched: 7. CDR3 sequence: CASSQPGQGDAQYF. The DNA of the CDR3 is TGCGCCAGCAGCCAACCGGGACAGGGCGATGCGCAGTATTTT.

The CDR3 protein is CSAETGGRRGSPLHF. CDR3 DNA sequence: TGCAGTGCTGAGACAGGGGGCAGGAGAGGGTCACCCCTCCACTTT. This rearrangement joins TRBV20-1 to TRBJ1-6; TRBD1 aligns across 10 bases. There are 15 residues in the CDR3. V trimming: 5 bases; J trimming: 10 bases; junction bases outside the gene matches: 11. Germline-derived CDR1 and CDR2 are DFQATT and SNEGSKA (reference sequence).

This clonotype was picked up many times. The rearrangement uses TRBV25-1 and TRBJ1-2; 8 nucleotides agree with TRBD1. CDR1 MGHDK and CDR2 SYGVNS come from the germline V gene. V shed 3 bases and J 4 bases; nucleotides not matched to a gene: 13. This CDR3 region has 17 residues. The chain's CDR3 is CASSESPGQGKGYGYTF. The CDR3 DNA reads TGTGCCAGCAGTGAGTCCCCTGGACAGGGAAAGGGCTATGGCTACACCTTC.

Remarks on this clonotype: This could be a read error, since a much larger clone is one nucleotide away. This chain links TRBV6-5 with TRBJ2-7; 8 bases agree with TRBD1. CDR1 is MNHEY, CDR2 SVGAGI, per germline. The CDR3 has 12 residues. CDR3 DNA: TGTGCCAGCAGTCACTCAGGGGGCGCGCAGTACTTC. Translated, it gives CASSHSGGAQYF.

Turning to this clonotype: The missing conserved phenylalanine or tryptophan at the end of this CDR3 makes a read error likely. The chain uses TRBV7-6 and TRBJ2-7; D call uncertain. V was clipped by 5 bases and J by 3 bases, with 14 bases between them. The CDR3 runs 14 residues. Germline V CDR1 and CDR2: SGHVS, FNYEAQ. The CDR3 sequence is CASSPMAGNYEQYH. The CDR3 DNA follows: TGTGCCAGCAGCCCGATGGCAGGCAACTACGAGCAGTACCAC.

This clonotype was found many times. J is TRBJ2-7 and V is TRBV7-3, with TRBD2 matching over 7 bases. Losses at the gene ends were 5 bases for V and 5 bases for J; bases not matched to a gene: 15. The CDR3 runs to 16 residues. Per germline, CDR1 SGHTA and CDR2 FQGTGA. CDR3 protein: CASSPLPGLLIHEQYF. The CDR3 bases are TGTGCCAGCAGCCCACTCCCGGGACTACTCATACACGAGCAGTACTTC.

This clonotype was counted only a few times. A much more abundant neighbour one base away suggests this may be a read error. The V gene is TRBV5-6, the J gene TRBJ1-3, with D perhaps TRBD1 (5 bases). CDR1 is SGHDT and CDR2 is YYEEEE in the germline V gene. CDR3 size: 14 residues. V lost 5 bases to trimming and J lost 8 bases, with 17 bases between them. The CDR3: CASSGKTASDTIYF. CDR3 bases: TGTGCCAGCAGTGGTAAGACAGCGTCGGACACCATATATTTT.

The table lists this clonotype with many counts. This may arise from a read error, as a much more abundant clone is one base away. The final CDR3 position lacks the conserved phenylalanine or tryptophan, pointing to a likely read error. The rearrangement joins TRBV9 to TRBJ2-1; maybe TRBD1 (6 bases). The CDR3 totals 13 residues. Trimming stripped 4 bases from V and 9 bases from J, with 14 bases between. The germline V gene encodes CDR1 SGDLS and CDR2 YYNGEE. The CDR3 sequence is CASSLTGVSEQFS. CDR3 bases: TGTGCCAGCAGCTTGACAGGTGTTAGTGAGCAGTTCTCC.

This clonotype was picked up many times. This rearrangement joins TRBV7-8 to TRBJ2-2; the match to TRBD2 covers 8 bases. Unmatched junction bases numbered 9, after V lost 6 bases and J lost 3 bases. The CDR3 has 16 residues. Looked up from germline, CDR1 is SGHVS and CDR2 is FQNEAQ. The CDR3 loop is CASSPIGGAHTGELFF. CDR3 DNA sequence: TGTGCCAGCAGTCCTATCGGGGGGGCGCACACCGGGGAGCTGTTTTTT.

This chain joins TRBV2 and TRBJ1-4; 7 bases match TRBD1. The CDR3 consists of 13 residues. J gave up 4 bases and V 7 bases, and 3 bases lay outside the gene matches. CDR1 and CDR2 (germline): SNHLY, FYNNEI. The CDR3 DNA reads as TGTGCCAGCACCGACAGGGTTAATGAAAAACTGTTTTTT. Protein product: CASTDRVNEKLFF.

This clonotype came up many times. The V call is TRBV20-1, the J call TRBJ1-4, with D unresolved. Germline V CDR1 and CDR2: DFQATT, SNEGSKA (reference sequence). The CDR3 has 14 amino acids. V lost 6 bases to trimming and J lost 0 bases, with 11 bases between them. The CDR3 bases are TGCAGTGCCCTGGACCGTGCAACTAATGAAAAACTGTTTTTT. Its protein is CSALDRATNEKLFF.